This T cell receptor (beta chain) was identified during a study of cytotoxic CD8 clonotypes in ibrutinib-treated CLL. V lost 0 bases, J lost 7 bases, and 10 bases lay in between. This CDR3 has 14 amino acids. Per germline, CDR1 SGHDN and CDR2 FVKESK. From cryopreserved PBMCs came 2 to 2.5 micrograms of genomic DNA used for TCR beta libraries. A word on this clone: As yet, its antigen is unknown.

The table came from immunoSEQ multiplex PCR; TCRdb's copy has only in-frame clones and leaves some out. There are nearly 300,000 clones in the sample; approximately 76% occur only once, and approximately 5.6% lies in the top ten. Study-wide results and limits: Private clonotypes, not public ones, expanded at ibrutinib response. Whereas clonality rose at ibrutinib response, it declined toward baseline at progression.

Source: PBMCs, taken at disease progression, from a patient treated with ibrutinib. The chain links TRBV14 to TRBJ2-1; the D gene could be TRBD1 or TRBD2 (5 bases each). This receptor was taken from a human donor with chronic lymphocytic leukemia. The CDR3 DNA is TGTGCCAGCAGCCAAGACGGTTGGGGGAATGAGCAGTTCTTC. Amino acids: CASSQDGWGNEQFF.